Listed below are T cell receptor beta chains from one sample, sequenced in a study of cytomegalovirus exposure and HLA in healthy donors. Generated by immunoSEQ multiplex PCR, the TCRdb table keeps only in-frame clones and is missing some. The sample table sets out 100,000 to 150,000 clones. Specimen: PBMCs. Receptors were obtained from a man aged 18 to 29 in good health and CMV-seronegative. Both conserved end residues are part of each CDR3. D genes are given only for firm matches.

J | V | D | DNA | CDR3
TRBJ2-1 | TRBV5-1 | TRBD2 | TGCGCCAGCAGCTTGGTGACTAGCGGGAACGATGAGCAGTTCTTC | CASSLVTSGNDEQFF
TRBJ2-7 | TRBV6-5 | . | TGTGCCAGCAGTTACGATAGGACAGCCTACGAGCAGTACTTC | CASSYDRTAYEQYF
TRBJ2-7 | TRBV28 | TRBD1 | TGTGCCAGCAGCAAGGCCAGGGTGGGACAGGGGGCGTACGAGCAGTACTTC | CASSKARVGQGAYEQYF
TRBJ1-2 | TRBV18 | . | TGTGCCAGCTCACCACCAACGACAGGCTATGGCTACACCTTC | CASSPPTTGYGYTF
TRBJ1-4 | TRBV5-1 | TRBD1 | TGCGCCAGCAGCCCGAGACAGGGGGGTAGTGAAAAACTGTTTTTT | CASSPRQGGSEKLFF
TRBJ1-5 | TRBV9 | . | TGTGCCAGCAGCGTAGACCCGGTTAGCAATCAGCCCCAGCATTTT | CASSVDPVSNQPQHF
TRBJ2-7 | TRBV25-1 | . | TGTGCCAGCAGTGAATGGGAGAACTACGAGCAGTACTTC | CASSEWENYEQYF
TRBJ2-3 | TRBV20-1 | . | TGCAGTGCTGGACTCACAGATACGCAGTATTTT | CSAGLTDTQYF
TRBJ2-5 | TRBV5-1 | TRBD2 | TGCGCCAGCAGCTTGGCGACTAGCGGGGGACCAGAGACCCAGTACTTC | CASSLATSGGPETQYF
TRBJ2-1 | TRBV9 | TRBD2 | TGTGCCAGCAGCGTAGATGGCGGGGGGTCCTACAATGAGCAGTTCTTC | CASSVDGGGSYNEQFF
TRBJ1-4 | TRBV19 | . | TGTGCCAGTAGTGACACCACTTTATATGAAAAACTGTTTTTT | CASSDTTLYEKLFF
TRBJ2-3 | TRBV9 | TRBD1 | TGTGCCAGCAGCCCCCGGGACAGGGTCACAGATACGCAGTATTTT | CASSPRDRVTDTQYF
TRBJ1-2 | TRBV28 | . | TGTGCCAGCAACCTAGGCAGGGGTTTTGGCTACACCTTC | CASNLGRGFGYTF
TRBJ1-1 | TRBV5-4 | TRBD1 | TGTGCCAGCAGCTTCGGAGGAGGGGGCCAGGGGACTGAAGCTTTCTTT | CASSFGGGGQGTEAFF
TRBJ1-2 | TRBV4-2 | TRBD1 | TGTGCCAGCAGCCAAGATAGGACAGGGGCTGGCTACACCTTC | CASSQDRTGAGYTF
TRBJ1-3 | TRBV5-6 | . | TGTGCCAGCAGCTTGATAGGAACAGGGACCGGAAACACCATATATTTT | CASSLIGTGTGNTIYF
TRBJ2-7 | TRBV7-2 | TRBD1 | TGTGCCAGCAGCTTAGTAGGACAGGCATACTACGAGCAGTACTTC | CASSLVGQAYYEQYF
TRBJ2-7 | TRBV9 | . | TGTGCCAGCGGCGAGGGGCATTCCTACGAGCAGTACTTC | CASGEGHSYEQYF
TRBJ1-5 | TRBV30 | . | TGTGCCTGGACAGGGGCACTCAATCAGCCCCAGCATTTT | CAWTGALNQPQHF
TRBJ1-2 | TRBV30 | . | TGTGCCTGCTCGACAGTCCCTAACTATGGCTACACCTTC | CACSTVPNYGYTF
TRBJ1-4 | TRBV6-1 | TRBD1 | TGTGCCAGCAGTGACCCGGGACAGGGGTCTGAAAAACTGTTTTTT | CASSDPGQGSEKLFF
TRBJ2-2 | TRBV7-3 | . | TGTGCCAGCTCCCGGGGCACCGGGGAGCTGTTTTTT | CASSRGTGELFF
TRBJ1-2 | TRBV5-1 | . | TGCGCCAGCAGTGCGGGGAGAGAGGATGGCTACACCTTC | CASSAGREDGYTF
TRBJ1-4 | TRBV6-1 | TRBD1 | TGTGCCAGCTCTTCGGGGACAGGGGTTGAAAAACTGTTTTTT | CASSSGTGVEKLFF
TRBJ2-3 | TRBV5-1 | . | TGCGCCAGCAGCTCGCTAGGAAGCACAGATACGCAGTATTTT | CASSSLGSTDTQYF
TRBJ2-7 | TRBV5-1 | TRBD1 | TGCGCCAGCACCCTTCATCCGGGACAGGTGCCCTACGAGCAGTACTTC | CASTLHPGQVPYEQYF
TRBJ1-2 | TRBV6-1 | . | TGTGCCAGCATATACCTTCAGGGGTATGGTGGCTACACCTTC | CASIYLQGYGGYTF
TRBJ2-3 | TRBV9 | TRBD1 | TGTGCCAGCAGCGTCGACTGGACAGGGGGGGAAACAGATACGCAGTATTTT | CASSVDWTGGETDTQYF
TRBJ2-1 | TRBV11-3 | . | TGTGCCAGCAGCCAGAGTAGCCTAGGCCCCTACAATGAGCAGTTCTTC | CASSQSSLGPYNEQFF
TRBJ1-1 | TRBV5-1 | . | TGCGCCAGCAGCTTCCGGTTTGGGGGGATTAGGGACACTGAAGCTTTCTTT | CASSFRFGGIRDTEAFF
TRBJ2-7 | TRBV6-1 | . | TGTGCCTCTGTGGAGGTCTCCTACGAGCAGTACTTC | CASVEVSYEQYF
TRBJ2-7 | TRBV5-1 | TRBD1 | TGCGCCAGCAGCTTGGGACCGGGACAGGGGGCCTACGAGCAGTACTTC | CASSLGPGQGAYEQYF
TRBJ1-2 | TRBV28 | TRBD1 | TGTGCCAGCAGTTTTTGGTTTTCAGGGGGTGATGGCTACACCTTC | CASSFWFSGGDGYTF
TRBJ2-7 | TRBV30 | . | TGTGCCTGGAGTTCCCCGGGGGAGTCCTACGAGCAGTACTTC | CAWSSPGESYEQYF
TRBJ1-1 | TRBV7-9 | . | TGTGCCAGCAGCCCTAACCTATGGAACACTGAAGCTTTCTTT | CASSPNLWNTEAFF
TRBJ1-2 | TRBV29-1 | . | TGCAGCGTTCGTTCGGGGGGATGGGGCTATGGCTACACCTTC | CSVRSGGWGYGYTF
TRBJ1-2 | TRBV7-9 | . | TGTGCCAGCAGCTCGATAAGATCAGGGAATATTTATGGCTACACCTTC | CASSSIRSGNIYGYTF
TRBJ2-7 | TRBV18 | TRBD2 | TGTGCCAGCTCTTACGGGACGAGCGGGAGGACCTCCTACGAGCAGTACTTC | CASSYGTSGRTSYEQYF
TRBJ2-6 | TRBV15 | . | TGTGCCACCAGCAGCCCTGACGGGAGCTCTGGGGCCAACGTCCTGACTTTC | CATSSPDGSSGANVLTF
TRBJ2-1 | TRBV5-1 | TRBD2 | TGCGCCAGCAGCTTGGGTCTAGCGGGTGAGCAGTTCTTC | CASSLGLAGEQFF
TRBJ2-3 | TRBV28 | . | TGTGCCAGCACCCTCCGTCAGGGTAGCACAGATACGCAGTATTTT | CASTLRQGSTDTQYF
TRBJ1-1 | TRBV9 | . | TGTGCCAGCGGGGGACTGGCTGAAGCTTTCTTT | CASGGLAEAFF
TRBJ2-1 | TRBV4-1 | TRBD1 | TGCGCCAGCAGCCCCGGGGACAGGGGGCGCGAGCAGTTCTTC | CASSPGDRGREQFF
TRBJ2-1 | TRBV28 | TRBD1 | TGTGCCAGCAGTTTTCGGACAGGGGGCCGCCGATACTACAATGAGCAGTTCTTC | CASSFRTGGRRYYNEQFF